These T cell receptor beta chains were read from a single sample in a study of cytomegalovirus exposure and HLA in healthy donors. TCRdb's copy holds only in-frame clones and misses some; the assay was immunoSEQ multiplex PCR. The sample shows approximately 120,000 clones, roughly 63% of them seen only once. Sequences were obtained from PBMCs. The source is a woman between 65 and 79 years old in good health and CMV-seropositive. The CDR3 runs from the conserved cysteine through the conserved F or W. D genes are given only for firm matches. Only part of the rows carry a size: once, few, many, or a class if the clone is expanded.

j_call clone_size d_call v_call cdr3_aa cdr3_nt
TRBJ2-1 NA NA TRBV19 CASSEGTYNEQFF TGTGCCAGTAGTGAGGGAACTTACAATGAGCAGTTCTTC
TRBJ2-5 NA NA TRBV2 CASRRSNFQETQYF TGTGCCAGCAGAAGGAGTAATTTCCAAGAGACCCAGTACTTC
TRBJ1-2 NA TRBD1 TRBV2 CASSDRGLGYGYTF TGTGCCAGCAGTGACAGGGGGCTTGGCTATGGCTACACCTTC
TRBJ2-1 NA NA TRBV6-5 CASSYSTLKARNEQFF TGTGCCAGCAGTTACTCGACGCTCAAGGCGAGGAATGAGCAGTTCTTC
TRBJ2-3 NA TRBD2 TRBV7-2 CASSLRLATDTQYF TGTGCCAGCAGCCTACGACTAGCCACAGATACGCAGTATTTT
TRBJ2-3 once NA TRBV5-6 CASSFQGGDTQYF TGTGCCAGCAGCTTTCAGGGGGGAGATACGCAGTATTTT
TRBJ2-5 NA TRBD1 TRBV7-2 CASSRQGAISETQYF TGTGCCAGCAGCCGACAGGGGGCGATATCGGAGACCCAGTACTTC
TRBJ2-2 once NA TRBV10-1 CATQGPNTGELFF TGCGCTACCCAGGGGCCGAACACCGGGGAGCTGTTTTTT
TRBJ1-3 NA TRBD1 TRBV18 CASSPLETGDGNTIYF TGTGCCAGCTCACCACTCGAGACAGGGGATGGAAACACCATATATTTT
TRBJ1-6 once TRBD1 TRBV5-1 CASSSRQGGNSPLHF TGCGCCAGCAGCTCCCGACAGGGAGGCAATTCACCCCTCCACTTT
TRBJ1-1 NA NA TRBV20-1 CSARTDLQTFF TGCAGTGCTAGGACTGACTTGCAGACTTTCTTT
TRBJ2-7 NA TRBD2 TRBV12-5 CASGPSGGFDEQYF TGTGCTAGTGGGCCTAGCGGGGGGTTCGACGAGCAGTACTTC
TRBJ1-4 NA NA TRBV19 CASSFGTNEKLFF TGTGCCAGTAGCTTCGGGACTAATGAAAAACTGTTTTTT
TRBJ1-1 NA NA TRBV5-6 CASSPGTLNTEAFF TGTGCCAGCAGCCCCGGGACACTTAACACTGAAGCTTTCTTT
TRBJ2-1 NA TRBD1 TRBV7-2 CASSSGQPNNEQFF TGTGCCAGCAGCTCGGGACAGCCAAACAATGAGCAGTTCTTC
TRBJ2-7 NA TRBD1 TRBV7-9 CASSSVGQGLEQYF TGTGCCAGCAGCTCCGTGGGACAGGGACTCGAGCAGTACTTC
TRBJ1-4 NA NA TRBV11-2 CASSLPGTGGEKLFF TGTGCCAGCAGCTTACCCGGGACTGGGGGTGAAAAACTGTTTTTT
TRBJ1-2 NA NA TRBV5-8 CASRSIGVSVGYTF TGTGCCAGCAGATCGATAGGGGTTTCCGTTGGCTACACCTTC
TRBJ1-6 NA NA TRBV7-9 CASIRDLNNSPLHF TGTGCCAGCATCCGAGATCTGAATAATTCACCCCTCCACTTT
TRBJ2-7 NA TRBD1 TRBV7-2 CASSLRQGVYEQYF TGTGCCAGCAGCTTACGACAGGGTGTCTACGAGCAGTACTTC
TRBJ2-1 NA NA TRBV5-1 CASSTSIGSYNEQFF TGCGCCAGCAGCACTTCCATTGGTTCCTACAATGAGCAGTTCTTC
TRBJ2-5 NA NA TRBV4-1 CASSQGAGQETQYF TGCGCCAGCAGCCAAGGGGCAGGGCAAGAGACCCAGTACTTC
TRBJ1-1 NA NA TRBV6-5 CASSYGFTNTEAFF TGTGCCAGCAGTTACGGCTTTACGAACACTGAAGCTTTCTTT
TRBJ2-1 NA TRBD1 TRBV6-5 CASSRGGQDYNGQFF TGTGCCAGCAGCCGAGGGGGACAGGACTACAATGGGCAGTTCTTC
TRBJ2-2 NA NA TRBV4-1 CASSQFETGNTGELFF TGCGCCAGCAGCCAATTCGAGACAGGCAACACCGGGGAGCTGTTTTTT
TRBJ1-1 NA TRBD1 TRBV9 CASSATGGGGEAFF TGTGCCAGCAGCGCAACAGGGGGAGGGGGTGAAGCTTTCTTT
TRBJ1-2 few NA TRBV2 CASSGRGNYGYTF TGTGCCAGCAGCGGCCGGGGAAACTATGGCTACACCTTC
TRBJ2-3 few NA TRBV29-1 CSALGSTDTQYF TGCAGCGCCCTGGGCAGCACAGATACGCAGTATTTT
TRBJ1-1 NA NA TRBV19 CASSISFRWAGPTNTEAFF TGTGCCAGTAGTATTTCGTTTCGTTGGGCAGGGCCGACAAACACTGAAGCTTTCTTT
TRBJ1-1 NA NA TRBV6-4 CASRNTGLTEAFF TGTGCCAGCAGAAATACAGGGCTCACTGAAGCTTTCTTT
TRBJ1-2 NA TRBD1 TRBV19 CASSIKGAGDGYTF TGTGCCAGTAGTATTAAGGGGGCAGGGGACGGCTACACCTTC
TRBJ2-7 NA NA TRBV21-1 CASSKGTGSGQYEQYF TGTGCCAGCAGCAAAGGGACAGGGAGCGGGCAATACGAGCAGTACTTC
TRBJ1-1 few NA TRBV2 CASSAHRDGGLNTEAFF TGTGCCAGCAGTGCCCACAGGGATGGGGGCTTGAACACTGAAGCTTTCTTT
TRBJ1-5 NA TRBD1 TRBV7-2 CASSLGTGAPNQPQHF TGTGCCAGCAGCCTAGGGACAGGGGCCCCCAATCAGCCCCAGCATTTT
TRBJ2-7 NA TRBD2 TRBV29-1 CSVEIAGGLYEQYF TGCAGCGTTGAAATAGCGGGTGGACTTTACGAGCAGTACTTC
TRBJ1-1 NA NA TRBV2 CASSDGGRGMNTEAFF TGTGCCAGCAGTGACGGGGGAAGGGGAATGAACACTGAAGCTTTCTTT
TRBJ2-7 NA NA TRBV11-2 CASSQQEFYEQYF TGTGCCAGCAGCCAACAAGAATTCTACGAGCAGTACTTC
TRBJ1-2 NA TRBD1 TRBV6-5 CASSYTTGGSYGYTF TGTGCCAGCAGTTACACGACAGGGGGAAGTTATGGCTACACCTTC
TRBJ2-2 NA NA TRBV19 CASSIMPRSGELFF TGTGCCAGTAGTATAATGCCTAGATCCGGGGAGCTGTTTTTT
TRBJ2-5 many TRBD2 TRBV7-9 CASSLAPAGERETQYF TGTGCCAGCAGCCTCGCGCCAGCGGGGGAACGTGAGACCCAGTACTTC
TRBJ2-3 few TRBD2 TRBV7-2 CASSPPGLAGGPRNTQYF TGTGCCAGCAGCCCACCGGGACTAGCGGGGGGGCCTCGGAATACGCAGTATTTT
TRBJ2-5 NA TRBD2 TRBV19 CASSIATSGSQETQYF TGTGCCAGTAGTATAGCAACTAGCGGTTCCCAAGAGACCCAGTACTTC
TRBJ1-1 NA NA TRBV20-1 CSAAGVEEAFF TGCAGTGCCGCGGGGGTCGAAGAAGCTTTCTTT
TRBJ1-1 NA NA TRBV29-1 CSVVQGTNTEAFF TGCAGCGTTGTGCAGGGGACAAACACTGAAGCTTTCTTT
TRBJ1-1 NA NA TRBV30 CAWGTPAREAFF TGTGCCTGGGGTACTCCGGCCAGGGAAGCTTTCTTT
TRBJ1-4 NA TRBD1 TRBV4-3 CASSQGQGDEKLFF TGCGCCAGCAGCCAGGGACAGGGGGACGAAAAACTGTTTTTT
TRBJ1-3 NA TRBD1 TRBV5-6 CASMLWTGSGNTIYF TGTGCCAGCATGCTCTGGACAGGTTCTGGAAACACCATATATTTT
TRBJ1-6 NA NA TRBV19 CASSPAFGTGNSPLHF TGTGCCAGTAGCCCCGCCTTTGGGACTGGTAATTCACCCCTCCACTTT
TRBJ1-1 NA NA TRBV6-6 CASSLDRRNTEAFF TGTGCCAGCAGCTTAGACAGGAGGAACACTGAAGCTTTCTTT
TRBJ2-7 NA TRBD2 TRBV11-1 CASSRSMVAGTNYEQYF TGTGCCAGCAGCCGTTCCATGGTAGCGGGGACCAACTACGAGCAGTACTTC
TRBJ2-5 NA NA TRBV6-6 CATHISGIGETQYF TGTGCCACCCATATCTCAGGGATCGGGGAGACCCAGTACTTC
TRBJ2-2 NA TRBD2 TRBV7-6 CASSPRTSGGLNTGELFF TGTGCCAGCAGCCCGAGGACTAGCGGGGGCCTGAACACCGGGGAGCTGTTTTTT
TRBJ2-3 NA NA TRBV30 CAWSPGTSTDTQYF TGTGCCTGGAGTCCGGGGACTAGCACAGATACGCAGTATTTT
TRBJ2-7 NA NA TRBV27 CASSTSDSSSYEQYF TGTGCCAGCAGTACATCGGACTCCAGCTCCTACGAGCAGTACTTC
TRBJ1-1 NA NA TRBV30 CAWSLVGTGTEAFF TGTGCCTGGAGCCTAGTTGGCACCGGCACTGAAGCTTTCTTT
TRBJ2-3 few TRBD2 TRBV5-1 CASSSLGIAGGSTDTQYF TGCGCCAGCAGCTCTCTCGGAATAGCGGGGGGAAGCACAGATACGCAGTATTTT
TRBJ1-1 NA NA TRBV18 CASSPDATGEEAFF TGTGCCAGCTCACCAGACGCAACAGGCGAGGAAGCTTTCTTT
TRBJ1-1 NA NA TRBV6-5 CASSYGPEAFF TGTGCCAGCAGTTACGGGCCTGAAGCTTTCTTT
TRBJ1-6 once TRBD1 TRBV5-1 CASSPQGSDSPLHF TGCGCCAGCAGCCCACAGGGGAGTGATTCACCCCTCCACTTT